The 19 T cell receptor beta chains presented below share a single source sample, sequenced in a study of T cells in Graves' hyperthyroidism and ophthalmopathy (dated by TCRdb to between 2018 and 2021). The library relied on multiplex PCR. Sequencer: Illumina HiSeq 2000. The TCR beta CDR3 regions were amplified from RNA transcripts. For the first round of RT-PCR on the TCR CDR3, the HTBI primer set was used together with the Qiagen OneStep RT-PCR kit. TCRdb applied fastp at Q25 and MiXCR to the public reads, then kept only in-frame beta chains. Each entry is one CDR3 protein sequence, shown with its most common DNA and genes. The sample includes approximately 300,000 distinct CDR3 sequences, with over 15% observed a single time. The top ten constitute over 50% of the sample. The sequenced material came from blood. The receptors were sampled from a woman aged 55-69 years with Graves' ophthalmopathy.

A word on this clonotype: Being one base from a much bigger clone, this may be a read error. V is TRBV20-1 and J is TRBJ1-2; D is perhaps TRBD1 (6 bases). CDR1 is DFQATT and CDR2 is SNEGSKA in the germline V gene (reference sequence). Trimming shortened V by 0 bases and J by 8 bases, and 13 bases separated the two germline ends. The CDR3 has 13 amino acids. CDR3 sequence (DNA): TGCAGTGCTAGAGAGACAGGAGGTATGGGCTACACCTTC. It is translated as CSARETGGMGYTF.

This clonotype was seen only a few times. This chain uses TRBV6-5 with TRBJ2-5; 9 nucleotides line up with TRBD1. CDR1 is MNHEY, CDR2 SVGAGI, per germline. J gave up 4 bases and V 2 bases, and 5 bases lay outside the gene matches. The CDR3 spans 15 residues. The DNA of the CDR3 is TGTGCCAGCAGTTACATACAGGGGGCTGGAGAGACCCAGTACTTC. This translates into CASSYIQGAGETQYF.

In its sample, this clonotype was seen many times. The chain uses TRBV10-3 and TRBJ1-1; 7 bases match TRBD1. The V segment lost 7 bases and the J segment 7 bases; nucleotides outside the gene matches: 9. Per germline, CDR1 ENHRY and CDR2 SYGVKD. The CDR3 sequence is 13 residues long. The CDR3 region is CAINPTGRNEAFF. The CDR3 DNA is TGTGCCATCAACCCGACAGGGAGGAATGAAGCTTTCTTT.

This clonotype was observed at least ten times. J is TRBJ2-6 and V is TRBV2; D is undetermined. Trimming removed 7 bases at V and 0 bases at J, with 7 bases between. The CDR3 totals 14 residues. CDR1 and CDR2 from the germline V gene are SNHLY and FYNNEI. The CDR3 bases are TGTGCCAGCATAGTGGACTCTGGGGCCAACGTCCTGACTTTC. Protein sequence: CASIVDSGANVLTF.

This clonotype was counted ten times or more. V gene TRBV10-3 combines with J gene TRBJ1-2; 7 bases are shared with TRBD1. The CDR3 contains 17 residues. Trimming removed 10 bases from V and 1 base from J; junction bases left unmatched: 18. Germline assignment: CDR1 ENHRY and CDR2 SYGVKD. The chain's CDR3 is CATKRGQTSLLNYGYTF. The CDR3 bases are TGTGCCACCAAACGGGGACAGACTTCTTTGCTTAACTATGGCTACACCTTC.

About this clonotype itself: No conserved phenylalanine or tryptophan ends this CDR3, so it is likely a read error. The gene calls are TRBV28 and TRBJ1-2; D is perhaps TRBD1 (5 bases). This CDR3 is 13 amino acids long. Trimming left V 3 bases short and J 2 bases short, with 7 bases between. The germline V gene has CDR1 MDHEN and CDR2 SYDVKM. The CDR3 bases are TGTGCCAGCAGTTTGCGACAGAACTATGGCTACACCCTC. Its protein product is CASSLRQNYGYTL.

The rearrangement joins TRBV20-1 to TRBJ1-1; the D is unclear. Looked up from germline, CDR1 is DFQATT and CDR2 is SNEGSKA (reference sequence). The CDR3 runs 11 residues. Between the trimmed V and J ends, which lost 3 bases and 8 bases, there was a span of 10 bases. As DNA, the CDR3 is TGCAGTGCTAGTCCGGGGTTGGAAGCTTTCTTT. Translated, it gives CSASPGLEAFF.

This clonotype was observed many times. The junction departs from the called germline gene at one end, perhaps through a read error. The chain recombines TRBV28 with TRBJ2-7; no clear D gene. The CDR3 is 12 residues long. From germline, CDR1 is MDHEN and CDR2 SYDVKM. In DNA form, the CDR3 reads TGTGCCAGCAGTTTATCCTCCAACGAGCAGTACTTC. It is translated as CASSLSSNEQYF.

This clonotype was observed many times. V and J are TRBV7-6 and TRBJ2-7, with TRBD2 identical over 7 bases. The CDR3 contains 17 residues. The germline gives CDR1 SGHVS, CDR2 FNYEAQ. Trimming cost V 5 bases and J 0 bases; bases outside gene matches: 13. CDR3 coding DNA: TGTGCCAGCAGCCTACTGGGGGTAGCGGGCAGCTCCTACGAGCAGTACTTC. Amino acids: CASSLLGVAGSSYEQYF.

The chain employs TRBV6-1 and TRBJ1-2; no firm D call. CDR3 length: 14 amino acids. CDR1 is MNHNS and CDR2 is SASEGT in the germline V gene. V shed 6 bases and J shed 4 bases, with 15 bases lying between them. The chain's CDR3 is CASRTTPVGYGYTF. The DNA of the CDR3 is TGTGCCAGCAGGACGACACCCGTGGGCTATGGCTACACCTTC.

The rearrangement joins TRBV6-6 to TRBJ1-2, with 7 nucleotides matching TRBD1. V shed 2 bases, J shed 1 base, and the junction held 13 bases outside the gene matches. The germline CDR1 and CDR2 sequences are MNHNY and SVGAGI (reference sequence). The CDR3 sequence is 18 residues long. CDR3 DNA sequence: TGTGCCAGCAGTTACGAGGCACCCCGGACAGGTCTTAACTATGGCTACACCTTC. Its protein product is CASSYEAPRTGLNYGYTF.

The chain combines TRBV4-2 with TRBJ1-4, with D unclear. This CDR3 contains 17 residues. Germline values: CDR1 LGHNA, CDR2 YNFKEQ. V was trimmed by 0 bases and J by 2 bases, leaving 13 bases between them. The CDR3 coding sequence is TGTGCCAGCAGCCAAGATTTCTTAGGGTCGACTAATGAAAAACTGTTTTTT. As protein: CASSQDFLGSTNEKLFF.

This clonotype was counted ten times or more. This chain uses TRBV6-2 or TRBV6-3 with TRBJ1-1, with 10 bases aligning to TRBD1. Germline V gene lookup returns CDR1 MNHEY and CDR2 SVGEGT. The CDR3 consists of 16 residues. With V trimmed by 6 bases and J by 4 bases, 11 bases remained unmatched. The chain's CDR3 is CASRGATGGAGTEAFF. CDR3 in DNA: TGTGCCAGCAGAGGTGCGACAGGGGGCGCGGGCACTGAAGCTTTCTTT.

The rearrangement joins TRBV29-1 to TRBJ2-3; no reliable D call. Looked up from germline, CDR1 is SQVTM and CDR2 is ANQGSEA. This CDR3 has 13 residues. V was cut by 4 bases and J by 6 bases, with 14 bases left in between. The CDR3 coding sequence is TGCAGCGTTGCCCCCAAGTTAGTCGATACGCAGTATTTT. Its translation is CSVAPKLVDTQYF.

Many counts were recorded for this clonotype. V and J are TRBV2 and TRBJ1-5; D unclear. Trimming stripped 2 bases from V and 5 bases from J, with 7 bases between. Germline CDR1 and CDR2: SNHLY and FYNNEI. The CDR3 has 13 amino acids. The CDR3 DNA reads TGTGCCAGCAGTGAATCTGGCTATCAGCCCCAGCATTTT. It codes for CASSESGYQPQHF.

The chain is built from TRBV18 and TRBJ2-2; D gene unclear. With 2 bases removed from V and 5 bases from J, the gap between germline ends came to 9 bases. The germline CDR1 and CDR2 sequences are KGHSH and LQKENI. The CDR3 extends over 14 amino acids. CDR3 amino acids: CASSPGFETGELFF. In nucleotides, the CDR3 is TGTGCCAGCTCACCAGGATTTGAGACCGGGGAGCTGTTTTTT.

This clonotype was seen many times. The chain recombines TRBV6-2 or TRBV6-3 with TRBJ2-7; 9 bases are a match to TRBD2. CDR1 is MNHEY and CDR2 is SVGEGT in the germline V gene. V lost 5 bases and J lost 1; bases outside the gene matches: 9. This CDR3 comprises 16 residues. The chain's CDR3 is CASSLHFSGRSYEQYF. CDR3 in DNA: TGTGCCAGCAGTCTGCACTTTAGCGGGAGATCCTACGAGCAGTACTTC.

This clonotype occurred many times. The V and J genes are TRBV7-8 and TRBJ1-1; D gene ambiguous. The CDR3 sequence is 14 residues long. V gave up 4 bases and J gave up 1 base, with 10 bases separating them. The germline gives CDR1 SGHVS, CDR2 FQNEAQ. CDR3 sequence: CASSSRTGNTEAFF. The CDR3, as DNA: TGTGCCAGCAGCTCCCGGACGGGGAACACTGAAGCTTTCTTT. Using reference TRBV7-8 and TRBJ1-1 for the parts outside the CDR3, the full variable domain is GAGVSQSPRYKVAKRGQDVALRCDPISGHVSLFWYQQALGQGPEFLTYFQNEAQLDKSGLPSDRFFAERPEGSVSTLKIQRTQQEDSAVYLCASSSRTGNTEAFFGQGTRLTVV.

In this sample, this clonotype turned up a few times. V is TRBV20-1 and J is TRBJ2-7; 10 bases are a match to TRBD1. CDR3 size: 15 residues. The germline gives CDR1 DFQATT, CDR2 SNEGSKA (reference sequence). The V and J ends lost 6 bases and 5 bases, in that order; junction bases with no gene match: 13. The CDR3 DNA follows: TGCAGTGCCTCAAAAAGGACAGGGGGGCTTGACGAGCAGTACTTC. Its protein is CSASKRTGGLDEQYF.